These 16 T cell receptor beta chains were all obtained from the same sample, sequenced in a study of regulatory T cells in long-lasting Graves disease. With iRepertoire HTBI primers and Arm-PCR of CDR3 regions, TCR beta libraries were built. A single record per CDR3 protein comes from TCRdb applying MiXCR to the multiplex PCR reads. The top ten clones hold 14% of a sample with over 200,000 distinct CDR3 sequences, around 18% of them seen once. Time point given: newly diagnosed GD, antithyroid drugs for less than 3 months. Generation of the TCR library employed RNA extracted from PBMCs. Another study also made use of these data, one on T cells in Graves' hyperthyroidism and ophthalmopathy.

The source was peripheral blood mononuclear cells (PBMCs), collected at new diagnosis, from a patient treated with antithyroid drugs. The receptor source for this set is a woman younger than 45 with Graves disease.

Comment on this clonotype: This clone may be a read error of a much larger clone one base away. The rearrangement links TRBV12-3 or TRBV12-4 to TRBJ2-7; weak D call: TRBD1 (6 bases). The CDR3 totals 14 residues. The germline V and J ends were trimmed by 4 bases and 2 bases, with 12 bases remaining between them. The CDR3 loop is CASSYRASPYEQYF. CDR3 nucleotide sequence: TGTGCCAGCAGTTACAGGGCCTCCCCCTACGAGCAGTACTTC.

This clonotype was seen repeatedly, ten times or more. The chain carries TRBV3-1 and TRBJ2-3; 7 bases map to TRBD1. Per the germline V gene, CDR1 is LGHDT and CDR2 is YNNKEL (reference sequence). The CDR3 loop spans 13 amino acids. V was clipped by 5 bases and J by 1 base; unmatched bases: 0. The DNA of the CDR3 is TGTGCCAGCAGCACAGGGGGCACAGATACGCAGTATTTT. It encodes CASSTGGTDTQYF.

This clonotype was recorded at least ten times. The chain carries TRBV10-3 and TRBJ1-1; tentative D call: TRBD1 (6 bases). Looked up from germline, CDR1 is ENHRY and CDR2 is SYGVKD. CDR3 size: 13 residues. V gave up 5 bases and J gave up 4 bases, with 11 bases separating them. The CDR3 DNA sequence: TGTGCCATCAGTACAGGGTCGGGCACTGAAGCTTTCTTT. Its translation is CAISTGSGTEAFF.

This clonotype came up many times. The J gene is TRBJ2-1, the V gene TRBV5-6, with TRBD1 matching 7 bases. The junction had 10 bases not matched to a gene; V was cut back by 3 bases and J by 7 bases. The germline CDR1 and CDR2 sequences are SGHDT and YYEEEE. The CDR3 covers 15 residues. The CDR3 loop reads CASSSTGTSWNEQFF. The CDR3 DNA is TGTGCCAGCAGCTCGACAGGGACGTCTTGGAATGAGCAGTTCTTC. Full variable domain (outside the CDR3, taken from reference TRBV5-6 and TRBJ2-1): DAGVTQSPTHLIKTRGQQVTLRCSPKSGHDTVSWYQQALGQGPQFIFQYYEEEERQRGNFPDRFSGHQFPNYSSELNVNALLLGDSALYLCASSSTGTSWNEQFFGPGTRLTVL.

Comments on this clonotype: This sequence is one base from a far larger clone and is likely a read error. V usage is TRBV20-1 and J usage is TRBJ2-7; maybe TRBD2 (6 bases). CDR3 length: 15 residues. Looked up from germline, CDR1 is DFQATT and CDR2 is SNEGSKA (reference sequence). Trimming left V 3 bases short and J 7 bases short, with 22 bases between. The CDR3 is CSARTGGSSYNEQYF. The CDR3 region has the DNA TGCAGTGCTAGGACCGGGGGTAGCTCCTACAATGAGCAGTACTTC.

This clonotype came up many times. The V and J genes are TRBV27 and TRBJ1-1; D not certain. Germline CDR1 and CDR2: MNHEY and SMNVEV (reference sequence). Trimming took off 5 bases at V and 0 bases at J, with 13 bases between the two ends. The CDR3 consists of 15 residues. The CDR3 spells CASSRRLGMNTEAFF. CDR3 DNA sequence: TGTGCCAGCAGTCGGCGGTTAGGGATGAACACTGAAGCTTTCTTT.

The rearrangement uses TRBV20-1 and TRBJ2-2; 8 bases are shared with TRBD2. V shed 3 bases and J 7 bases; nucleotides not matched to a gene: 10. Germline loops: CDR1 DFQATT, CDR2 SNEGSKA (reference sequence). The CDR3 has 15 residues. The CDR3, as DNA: TGCAGTGCTAGCCAACAGGAGCGGGGGTACGGGGAGCTGTTTTTT. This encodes CSASQQERGYGELFF.

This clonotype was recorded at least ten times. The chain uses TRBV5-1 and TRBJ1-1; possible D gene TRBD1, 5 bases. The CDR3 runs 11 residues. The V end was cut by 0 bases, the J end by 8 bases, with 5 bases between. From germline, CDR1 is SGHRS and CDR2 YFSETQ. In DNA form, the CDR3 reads TGCGCCAGCAGCTTGGCAGGGGAAGCTTTCTTT. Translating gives CASSLAGEAFF.

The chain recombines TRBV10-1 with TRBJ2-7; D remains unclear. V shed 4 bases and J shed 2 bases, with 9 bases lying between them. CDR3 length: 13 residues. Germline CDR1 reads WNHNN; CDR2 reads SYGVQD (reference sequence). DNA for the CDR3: TGCGCCAGCAGTGGTAAAGGTGCCTACGAGCAGTACTTC. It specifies CASSGKGAYEQYF.

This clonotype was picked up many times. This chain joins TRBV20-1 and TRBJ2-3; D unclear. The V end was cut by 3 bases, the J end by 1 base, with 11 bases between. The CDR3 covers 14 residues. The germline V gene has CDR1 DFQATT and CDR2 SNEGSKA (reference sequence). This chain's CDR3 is CSARVGGRTDTQYF. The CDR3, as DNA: TGCAGTGCTAGGGTCGGCGGCCGCACAGATACGCAGTATTTT.

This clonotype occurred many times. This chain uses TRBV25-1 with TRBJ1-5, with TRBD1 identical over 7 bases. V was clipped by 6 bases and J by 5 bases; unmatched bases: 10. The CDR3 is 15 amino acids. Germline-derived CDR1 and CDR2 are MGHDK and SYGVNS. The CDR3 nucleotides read TGTGCCAGCAGGGGGAGGGGGCCTCCCGATCAGCCCCAGCATTTT. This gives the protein CASRGRGPPDQPQHF.

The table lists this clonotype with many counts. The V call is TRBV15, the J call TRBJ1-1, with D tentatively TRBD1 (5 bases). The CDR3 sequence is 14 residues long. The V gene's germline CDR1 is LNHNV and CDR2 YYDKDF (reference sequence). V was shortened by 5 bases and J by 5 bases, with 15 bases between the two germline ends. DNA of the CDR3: TGTGCCACCAGCGCCGGGGGGGGGAGGACTGAAGCTTTCTTT. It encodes CATSAGGGRTEAFF.

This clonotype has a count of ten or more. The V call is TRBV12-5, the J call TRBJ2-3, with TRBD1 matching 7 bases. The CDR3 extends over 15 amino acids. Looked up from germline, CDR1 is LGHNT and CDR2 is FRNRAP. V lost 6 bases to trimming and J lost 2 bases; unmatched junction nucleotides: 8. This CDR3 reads CASGNRGIFTDTQYF. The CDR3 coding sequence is TGTGCTAGTGGCAACAGGGGAATCTTCACAGATACGCAGTATTTT.

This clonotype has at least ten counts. The CDR3 spells CASSETGTGVSEQYF. The CDR3 nucleotides are TGTGCCAGCAGCGAAACCGGGACCGGCGTAAGCGAGCAGTACTTC. V and J are TRBV9 and TRBJ2-7, with D perhaps being TRBD1 or TRBD2 (5 bases each). Germline-derived CDR1 and CDR2 are SGDLS and YYNGEE. Deletions cut 3 bases from V and 6 bases from J, with 19 bases between. The length of the CDR3 is 15 residues.

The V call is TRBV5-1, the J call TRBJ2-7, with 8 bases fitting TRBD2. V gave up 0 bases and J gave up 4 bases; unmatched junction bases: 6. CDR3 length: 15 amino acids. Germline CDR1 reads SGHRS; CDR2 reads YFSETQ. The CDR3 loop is CASSLGESSGYEQYF. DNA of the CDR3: TGCGCCAGCAGCTTGGGGGAGTCTAGCGGGTACGAGCAGTACTTC.

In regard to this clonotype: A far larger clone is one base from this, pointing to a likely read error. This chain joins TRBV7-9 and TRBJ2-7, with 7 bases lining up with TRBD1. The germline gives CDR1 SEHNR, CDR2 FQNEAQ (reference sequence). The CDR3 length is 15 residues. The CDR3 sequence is CARSLVGTVTYEQYF. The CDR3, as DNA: TGTGCCAGGAGCTTAGTCGGGACAGTAACCTACGAGCAGTACTTC.